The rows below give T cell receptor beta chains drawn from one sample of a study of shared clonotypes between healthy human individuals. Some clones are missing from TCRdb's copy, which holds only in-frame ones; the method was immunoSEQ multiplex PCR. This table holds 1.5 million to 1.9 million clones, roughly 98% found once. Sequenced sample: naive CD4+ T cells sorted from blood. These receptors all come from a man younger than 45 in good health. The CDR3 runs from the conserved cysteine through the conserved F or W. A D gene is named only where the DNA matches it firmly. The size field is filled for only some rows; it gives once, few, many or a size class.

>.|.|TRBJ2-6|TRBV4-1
CASSHYGQTSSGANVLTF
TGCGCCAGCAGCCACTACGGACAGACAAGCTCTGGGGCCAACGTCCTGACTTTC
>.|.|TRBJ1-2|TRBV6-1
CASSDMSYGYTF
TGTGCCAGCAGTGATATGTCGTATGGCTACACCTTC
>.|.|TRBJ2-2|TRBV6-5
CASSSWGEDTGELFF
TGTGCCAGCAGCTCCTGGGGGGAGGACACCGGGGAGCTGTTTTTT
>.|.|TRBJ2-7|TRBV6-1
CASSEASSDYEQYF
TGTGCCAGCAGTGAAGCGAGTTCCGATTACGAGCAGTACTTC
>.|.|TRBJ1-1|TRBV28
CATPNTEAFF
TGTGCCACCCCGAACACTGAAGCTTTCTTT
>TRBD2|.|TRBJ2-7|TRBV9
CASSGGASGAYEQYF
TGTGCCAGCAGCGGCGGGGCTAGCGGGGCCTACGAGCAGTACTTC
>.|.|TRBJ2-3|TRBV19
CASTTLGGGDTQYF
TGTGCCAGTACCACACTAGGGGGGGGCGATACGCAGTATTTT
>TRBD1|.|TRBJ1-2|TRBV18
CASSPTGTGYGYTF
TGTGCCAGCTCACCAACCGGGACAGGATATGGCTACACCTTC
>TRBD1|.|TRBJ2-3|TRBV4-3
CASSRDRGSQYF
TGCGCCAGCAGCCGAGACAGGGGATCGCAGTATTTT
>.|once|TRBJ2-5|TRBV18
CASSPLGSPQETQYF
TGTGCCAGCTCACCACTAGGGAGCCCCCAAGAGACCCAGTACTTC
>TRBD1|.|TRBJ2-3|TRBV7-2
CASSGTGDHTQYF
TGTGCCAGCAGCGGGACAGGGGACCATACGCAGTATTTT
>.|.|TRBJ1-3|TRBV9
CASSVEAFSGNTIYF
TGTGCCAGCAGCGTAGAGGCCTTCTCTGGAAACACCATATATTTT
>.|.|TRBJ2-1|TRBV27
CASTAYNEQFF
TGTGCCAGCACCGCCTACAATGAGCAGTTCTTC
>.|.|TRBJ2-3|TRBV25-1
CASSRYPDTDTQYF
TGTGCCAGCAGTCGTTACCCCGACACAGATACGCAGTATTTT
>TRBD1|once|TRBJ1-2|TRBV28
CASSVMTGGLGGYTF
TGTGCCAGCAGTGTTATGACAGGGGGCTTGGGTGGCTACACCTTC
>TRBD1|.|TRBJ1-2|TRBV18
CASSLKTGASGYTF
TGTGCCAGCTCACTAAAGACAGGGGCTTCTGGCTACACCTTC
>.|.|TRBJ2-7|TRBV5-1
CASSSSSYEQYF
TGCGCCAGCAGCTCGAGCTCCTACGAGCAGTACTTC
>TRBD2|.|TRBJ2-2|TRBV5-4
CASSLVVAGTGELFF
TGTGCCAGCAGCTTGGTAGTAGCGGGAACCGGGGAGCTGTTTTTT
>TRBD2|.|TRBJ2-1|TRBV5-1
CASSPWGLAGAYNEQFF
TGCGCCAGCAGCCCCTGGGGCCTAGCGGGAGCGTACAATGAGCAGTTCTTC
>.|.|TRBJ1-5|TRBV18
CASSPLGGSGNQPQHF
TGTGCCAGCTCACCATTGGGGGGATCGGGCAATCAGCCCCAGCATTTT
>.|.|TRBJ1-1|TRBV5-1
CASSHQGAEAFF
TGCGCCAGCAGCCACCAGGGCGCTGAAGCTTTCTTT
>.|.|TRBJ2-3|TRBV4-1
CASSQGSARGTDTQYF
TGCGCCAGCAGCCAAGGATCAGCGAGGGGCACAGATACGCAGTATTTT
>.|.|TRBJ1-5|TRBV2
CASSDRSNQPQHF
TGTGCCAGCAGTGACCGTAGCAATCAGCCCCAGCATTTT
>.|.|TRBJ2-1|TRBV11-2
CASSLTAGSSYNEQFF
TGTGCCAGCAGCTTAACGGCGGGGAGCTCCTACAATGAGCAGTTCTTC
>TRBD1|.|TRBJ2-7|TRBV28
CASSDRGRQYF
TGTGCCAGCAGCGACAGGGGGCGGCAGTACTTC
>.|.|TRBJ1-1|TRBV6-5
CASSSTGPIAEAFF
TGTGCCAGCAGTTCAACAGGGCCGATCGCTGAAGCTTTCTTT
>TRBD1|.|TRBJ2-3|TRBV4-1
CASSQAEDRYTDTQYF
TGCGCCAGCAGCCAAGCGGAGGACAGGTACACAGATACGCAGTATTTT
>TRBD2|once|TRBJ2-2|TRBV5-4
CASKDAGTRSTGELFF
TGTGCCAGCAAAGACGCCGGGACTAGGTCCACCGGGGAGCTGTTTTTT
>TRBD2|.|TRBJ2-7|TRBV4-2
CASAGGSRYEQYF
TGTGCCAGCGCGGGGGGGTCAAGGTACGAGCAGTACTTC
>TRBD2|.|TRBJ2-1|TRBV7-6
CASSLRGTSGRTDEQFF
TGTGCCAGCAGCTTAAGGGGGACTAGCGGGAGAACCGATGAGCAGTTCTTC
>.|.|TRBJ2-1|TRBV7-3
CASSTVGGQQFF
TGTGCCAGCAGCACCGTAGGAGGGCAGCAGTTCTTC
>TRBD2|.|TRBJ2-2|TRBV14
CASSARLAGGELFF
TGTGCCAGCAGCGCTCGACTAGCCGGCGGGGAGCTGTTTTTT
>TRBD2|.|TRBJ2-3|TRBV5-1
CASSPGLAGITDTQYF
TGCGCCAGCAGCCCCGGACTAGCTGGGATCACAGATACGCAGTATTTT
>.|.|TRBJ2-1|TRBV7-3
CASSLYPDNEQFF
TGTGCCAGCAGCTTATATCCAGACAATGAGCAGTTCTTC
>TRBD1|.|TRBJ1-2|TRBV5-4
CASGTGGAGTYGYTF
TGTGCCAGCGGGACAGGGGGCGCCGGCACCTATGGCTACACCTTC
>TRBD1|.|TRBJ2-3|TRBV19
CASSAPGQLSSYTDTQYF
TGTGCCAGTAGTGCTCCGGGACAGTTATCTTCATACACAGATACGCAGTATTTT
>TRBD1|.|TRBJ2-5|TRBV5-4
CASSLPQGAGGETQYF
TGTGCCAGCAGCTTGCCTCAGGGGGCAGGCGGGGAGACCCAGTACTTC
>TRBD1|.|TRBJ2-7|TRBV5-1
CASSTGQGGYEQYF
TGCGCCAGCAGCACCGGACAGGGGGGCTACGAGCAGTACTTC
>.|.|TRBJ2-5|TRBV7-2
CASSLIPGGRSETQYF
TGTGCCAGCAGCCTGATACCCGGGGGGCGTTCAGAGACCCAGTACTTC
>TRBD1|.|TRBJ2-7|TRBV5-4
CASSGRDRSYEQYF
TGTGCCAGCAGCGGCCGGGACAGGTCCTACGAGCAGTACTTC
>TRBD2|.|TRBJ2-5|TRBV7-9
CASSSSGRAETQYF
TGTGCCAGCAGCTCTAGCGGGAGGGCGGAGACCCAGTACTTC
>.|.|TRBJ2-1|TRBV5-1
CASSWFAPSSYNEQFF
TGCGCCAGCAGCTGGTTCGCCCCGTCCTCCTACAATGAGCAGTTCTTC
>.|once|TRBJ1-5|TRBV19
CASTPGKAANQPQHF
TGTGCCAGTACCCCAGGAAAGGCAGCTAATCAGCCCCAGCATTTT
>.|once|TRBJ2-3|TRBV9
CASSVHRLPDTQYF
TGTGCCAGCAGCGTCCACAGGTTGCCAGATACGCAGTATTTT
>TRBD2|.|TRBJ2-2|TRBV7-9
CASRIDPQREANTGELFF
TGTGCCAGCAGGATTGATCCCCAGCGGGAGGCGAACACCGGGGAGCTGTTTTTT
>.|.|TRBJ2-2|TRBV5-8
CASSLARQMNTGELFF
TGTGCCAGCAGCTTGGCCAGACAGATGAACACCGGGGAGCTGTTTTTT
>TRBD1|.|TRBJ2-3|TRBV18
CASSPLGPRTGSSTDTQYF
TGTGCCAGCTCACCACTCGGCCCCCGGACAGGGTCCAGCACAGATACGCAGTATTTT
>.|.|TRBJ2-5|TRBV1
CTSSQDFANETQYF
TGCACCAGCAGCCAAGATTTTGCAAATGAGACCCAGTACTTC
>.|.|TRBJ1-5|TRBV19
CASTGANQPQHF
TGTGCCAGTACAGGGGCCAATCAGCCCCAGCATTTT
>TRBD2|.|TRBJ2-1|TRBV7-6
CASSLWGGSGISYNEQFF
TGTGCCAGCAGCTTATGGGGGGGTAGCGGGATCTCCTACAATGAGCAGTTCTTC
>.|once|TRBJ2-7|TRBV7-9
CASSLSDEQYF
TGTGCCAGCAGCTTGTCCGACGAGCAGTACTTC
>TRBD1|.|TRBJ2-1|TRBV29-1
CSVEGAAGQGEFF
TGCAGCGTTGAAGGCGCAGCCGGACAGGGTGAGTTCTTC
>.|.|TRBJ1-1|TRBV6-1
CASSVTLANTEAFF
TGTGCCAGCAGTGTAACCTTAGCGAACACTGAAGCTTTCTTT
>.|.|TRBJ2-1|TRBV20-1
CSANGAREQFF
TGCAGTGCTAACGGGGCGCGGGAGCAGTTCTTC
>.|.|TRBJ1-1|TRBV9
CASRRELNTEAFF
TGTGCCAGCAGGAGGGAGCTGAACACTGAAGCTTTCTTT
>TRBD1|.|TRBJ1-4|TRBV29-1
CSVAYVTGGSEKLFF
TGCAGCGTTGCATATGTGACAGGGGGGAGTGAAAAACTGTTTTTT
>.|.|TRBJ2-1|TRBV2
CASSDPALYNEQFF
TGTGCCAGCAGTGATCCGGCCCTTTACAATGAGCAGTTCTTC
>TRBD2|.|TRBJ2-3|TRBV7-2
CASTTLAGGLDTQYF
TGTGCCAGCACCACGTTAGCGGGAGGGCTGGATACGCAGTATTTT
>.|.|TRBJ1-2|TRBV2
CASRPGQNYGYTF
TGTGCCAGCAGACCGGGACAAAACTATGGCTACACCTTC
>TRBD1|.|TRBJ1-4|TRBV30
CAWRGQGGNEKLFF
TGTGCCTGGAGGGGACAGGGTGGTAATGAAAAACTGTTTTTT